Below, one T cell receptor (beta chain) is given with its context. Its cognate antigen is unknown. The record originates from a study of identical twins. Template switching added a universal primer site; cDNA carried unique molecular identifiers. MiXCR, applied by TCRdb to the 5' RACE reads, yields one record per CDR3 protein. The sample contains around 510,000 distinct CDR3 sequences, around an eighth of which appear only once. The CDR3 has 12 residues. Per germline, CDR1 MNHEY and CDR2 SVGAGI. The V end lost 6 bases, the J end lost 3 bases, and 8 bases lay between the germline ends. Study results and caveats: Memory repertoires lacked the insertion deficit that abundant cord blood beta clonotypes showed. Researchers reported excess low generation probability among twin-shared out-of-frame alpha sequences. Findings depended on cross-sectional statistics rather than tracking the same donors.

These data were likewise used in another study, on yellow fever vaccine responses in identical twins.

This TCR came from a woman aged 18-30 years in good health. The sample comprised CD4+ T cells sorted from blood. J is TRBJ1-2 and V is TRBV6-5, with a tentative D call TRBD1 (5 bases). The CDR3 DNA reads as TGTGCCAGCAGACGGGGCGACTATGGCTACACCTTC. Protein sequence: CASRRGDYGYTF.